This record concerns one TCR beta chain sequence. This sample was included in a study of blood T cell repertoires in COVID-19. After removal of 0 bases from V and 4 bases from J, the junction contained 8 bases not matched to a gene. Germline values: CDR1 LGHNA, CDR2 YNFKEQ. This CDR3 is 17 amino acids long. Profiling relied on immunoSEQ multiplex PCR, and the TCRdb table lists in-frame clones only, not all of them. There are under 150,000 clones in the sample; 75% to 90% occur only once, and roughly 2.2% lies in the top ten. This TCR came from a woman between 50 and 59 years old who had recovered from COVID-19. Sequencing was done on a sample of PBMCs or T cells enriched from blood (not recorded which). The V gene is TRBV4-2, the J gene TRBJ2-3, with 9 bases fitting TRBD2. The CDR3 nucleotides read TGTGCCAGCAGCCAAGAGTGGCCTAGCGGGGTCGCAGATACGCAGTATTTT. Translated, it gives CASSQEWPSGVADTQYF.